The 27 T cell receptor beta chains reported below all come from one sample, sequenced in a study of cytomegalovirus exposure and HLA in healthy donors. The PCR made use of 60 Vbeta and 13 Jbeta primers. Libraries were prepared by immunoSEQ multiplex PCR; TCRdb keeps only in-frame clonotypes and omits some of them. The sample yields about 200,000 clones, 70% to 90% seen once. Sequencing was done on a sample of PBMCs. These receptors came from a woman aged 30 to 39 in good health and CMV-seronegative.

A single count supports this clone. J is TRBJ2-1 and V is TRBV25-1; 13 nucleotides match TRBD2. This CDR3 comprises 15 residues. The V and J ends lost 8 bases and 4 bases, in that order; junction bases with no gene match: 5. Germline assignment: CDR1 MGHDK and CDR2 SYGVNS. Here the CDR3 DNA reads TGTGCCAGCGCGGAGGGACTAGCGGGATACAATGAGCAGTTCTTC. Protein sequence: CASAEGLAGYNEQFF.

This rearrangement joins TRBV11-3 to TRBJ2-2, with a tentative D call TRBD2 (5 bases). CDR3 length equals 15 residues. Germline CDR1 SGHNT, CDR2 YENEEA. The V end was cut by 6 bases, the J end by 1 base, with 12 bases between. CDR3 in amino acids: CASSSRGQNTGELFF. The DNA for the CDR3 is TGTGCCAGCAGTTCAAGAGGGCAGAACACCGGGGAGCTGTTTTTT.

The V gene is TRBV5-1, the J gene TRBJ2-7, with TRBD1 matching over 8 bases. Germline V CDR1 and CDR2: SGHRS, YFSETQ. This CDR3 has 14 residues. V shed 3 bases and J 6 bases; nucleotides not matched to a gene: 8. CDR3 bases: TGCGCCAGCAGCTGGAGTCAGGGGGCGAGCGAGCAGTACTTC. This translates into CASSWSQGASEQYF.

The J gene is TRBJ2-1, the V gene TRBV9, with 9 nucleotides matching TRBD1. The CDR3 covers 16 residues. CDR1 SGDLS and CDR2 YYNGEE come from the germline V gene. The junction had 10 bases not matched to a gene; V was cut back by 4 bases and J by 5 bases. This chain's CDR3 is CASSILGQGTHNEQFF. The DNA of the CDR3 is TGTGCCAGCAGCATATTAGGACAGGGGACTCACAATGAGCAGTTCTTC.

This clone showed up just once. The chain recombines TRBV6-5 with TRBJ2-7; D may be TRBD1 (5 bases). The germline V gene encodes CDR1 MNHEY and CDR2 SVGAGI. Trimming took 2 bases from V and 5 from J, leaving 10 bases between them. There are 13 residues in the CDR3. The CDR3 reads CASSYPGWDEQYF. In DNA, the CDR3 is TGTGCCAGCAGTTACCCAGGGTGGGACGAGCAGTACTTC.

This rearrangement joins TRBV10-3 to TRBJ2-2; 11 bases line up with TRBD2. The CDR3 covers 16 residues. Germline values: CDR1 ENHRY, CDR2 SYGVKD. V shed 7 bases and J 2 bases; nucleotides not matched to a gene: 6. The CDR3 DNA sequence: TGTGCCATCAATAAAGGGACTAGCGGTAACACCGGGGAGCTGTTTTTT. This codes for CAINKGTSGNTGELFF.

This chain links TRBV2 with TRBJ2-2; 9 bases map to TRBD2. The CDR3 contains 15 residues. The ends lost 4 bases at V and 2 bases at J; junction bases unmatched: 2. In germline, CDR1 is SNHLY, CDR2 FYNNEI. The CDR3 loop reads CASSGLAGNTGELFF. CDR3 DNA sequence: TGTGCCAGCAGTGGTCTAGCGGGAAACACCGGGGAGCTGTTTTTT.

This rearrangement joins TRBV10-3 to TRBJ2-3, with 8 bases that match TRBD1. This CDR3 comprises 17 residues. Germline loops: CDR1 ENHRY, CDR2 SYGVKD. The ends lost 5 bases at V and 3 bases at J; junction bases unmatched: 13. The CDR3 coding sequence is TGTGCCATCAGTACAAGGGCCGGGACAGGAGGGACAGATACGCAGTATTTT. Translation gives CAISTRAGTGGTDTQYF.

The chain links TRBV27 to TRBJ2-1; 9 bases fit TRBD1. This CDR3 is built from 14 residues. After removal of 5 bases from V and 4 bases from J, the junction contained 3 bases not matched to a gene. Germline CDR1 MNHEY, CDR2 SMNVEV (reference sequence). The CDR3 nucleotides read TGTGCCAGCAGTGGACAGGGGTATTACAATGAGCAGTTCTTC. Translation: CASSGQGYYNEQFF.

The chain carries TRBV5-1 and TRBJ2-1, with 8 bases aligning to TRBD1. Losses at the gene ends were 7 bases for V and 0 bases for J; bases not matched to a gene: 0. The germline V gene has CDR1 SGHRS and CDR2 YFSETQ. The CDR3 consists of 13 residues. The CDR3 spells CASGQGSYNEQFF. CDR3 DNA sequence: TGCGCCAGCGGACAGGGCTCCTACAATGAGCAGTTCTTC.

The chain combines TRBV29-1 with TRBJ1-5; perhaps TRBD1 as D (5 bases). The V and J ends lost 3 bases and 2 bases respectively, with 8 bases between them. The germline V gene encodes CDR1 SQVTM and CDR2 ANQGSEA. The CDR3 runs 13 residues. Here the CDR3 reads CSVDAGGNQPQHF. CDR3 coding DNA: TGCAGCGTTGATGCGGGGGGCAATCAGCCCCAGCATTTT.

This chain connects TRBV6-6 to TRBJ2-4, with D perhaps TRBD2 (7 bases). V was cut by 5 bases and J by 7 bases, with 21 bases left in between. The CDR3 runs to 16 residues. Germline loops: CDR1 MNHNY, CDR2 SVGAGI (reference sequence). The CDR3 DNA reads as TGTGCCAGCAGTCGAACCAGTAGGGGGGGAGGGAACATTCAGTACTTC. This sequence encodes CASSRTSRGGGNIQYF.

The rearrangement uses TRBV6-1 and TRBJ2-1, with 8 bases aligning to TRBD1. This CDR3 has 15 residues. V lost 8 bases to trimming and J lost 3 bases; unmatched junction nucleotides: 9. CDR1 is MNHNS, CDR2 SASEGT, per germline. This CDR3 reads CASPLGTGDYNEQFF. The DNA of the CDR3 is TGTGCCAGCCCGTTAGGGACAGGCGACTACAATGAGCAGTTCTTC.

This clone was seen a few times. The genes are TRBV5-1 and TRBJ2-5, with 7 bases fitting TRBD1. Germline V gene lookup returns CDR1 SGHRS and CDR2 YFSETQ. V dropped 4 bases and J dropped 8; count of bases not matched to a gene: 8. This CDR3 has 13 amino acids. CDR3 DNA: TGCGCCAGCAGCCTCGGGACAGTCGGAACCCAGTACTTC. It is translated as CASSLGTVGTQYF.

This clone is a singleton in its sample. The genes are TRBV6-5 and TRBJ1-5; TRBD1 agrees at 9 bases. The CDR3 sequence is 15 residues long. V dropped 6 bases and J dropped 11; count of bases not matched to a gene: 14. Germline V gives CDR1 MNHEY, CDR2 SVGAGI. The CDR3 DNA reads as TGTGCCAGCAGCCCTCGGGGACAGGGAGCAGGGTCCCAGCATTTT. Translation: CASSPRGQGAGSQHF.

The chain has TRBV19 and TRBJ2-1; 12 nucleotides agree with TRBD2. The V gene's germline CDR1 is LNHDA and CDR2 SQIVND (reference sequence). The length of the CDR3 is 16 residues. Trimming removed 4 bases from V and 5 bases from J; junction bases left unmatched: 6. The CDR3 spells CASSTRTSGENNEQFF. The CDR3 coding sequence is TGTGCCAGTAGTACCCGGACTAGCGGGGAAAACAATGAGCAGTTCTTC. The full variable domain, its missing parts supplied by reference TRBV19 and TRBJ2-1, is DGGITQSPKYLFRKEGQNVTLSCEQNLNHDAMYWYRQDPGQGLRLIYYSQIVNDFQKGDIAEGYSVSREKKESFPLTVTSAQKNPTAFYLCASSTRTSGENNEQFFGPGTRLTVL.

V usage is TRBV29-1 and J usage is TRBJ2-5, with D perhaps matching TRBD2 (7 bases). Trimming shortened V by 0 bases and J by 4 bases, and 18 bases separated the two germline ends. The germline V gene has CDR1 SQVTM and CDR2 ANQGSEA. The CDR3 covers 16 residues. CDR3 region: CSVEDVPGAGAETQYF. The CDR3 DNA reads as TGCAGCGTTGAAGATGTCCCGGGGGCGGGGGCAGAGACCCAGTACTTC.

The rearrangement uses TRBV5-6 and TRBJ2-3; maybe TRBD2 (6 bases). V lost 2 bases and J lost 5, with 9 bases in between. This CDR3 contains 13 residues. Per the germline V gene, CDR1 is SGHDT and CDR2 is YYEEEE. CDR3 bases: TGTGCCAGCAGCTTTTACGGGGGAGATACGCAGTATTTT. This sequence encodes CASSFYGGDTQYF.

The genes are TRBV5-6 and TRBJ1-3, with D possibly TRBD1 on 5 matching bases. The CDR3 spans 14 residues. CDR1 and CDR2 from the germline V gene are SGHDT and YYEEEE. Between the trimmed V and J ends, which lost 1 base and 8 bases, there was a span of 13 bases. CDR3 residues: CASSLSYGGYTIYF. The CDR3 bases are TGTGCCAGCAGCTTGTCCTACGGGGGTTACACCATATATTTT.

J is TRBJ1-2 and V is TRBV28, with 7 nucleotides matching TRBD1. This CDR3 contains 14 residues. The V gene end was trimmed by 8 bases and the J gene end by 7 bases; junction bases not matched to a gene: 13. Germline CDR1 and CDR2: MDHEN and SYDVKM. The CDR3 DNA sequence: TGTGCCAGCGAGCAGGGGGTAGTAGGTGGTGGCTACACCTTC. Its translation is CASEQGVVGGGYTF.

The chain carries TRBV15 and TRBJ1-5, with TRBD1 matching over 7 bases. The trim removed 3 bases at V and 5 bases at J, leaving 13 bases unmatched. The length of the CDR3 is 17 residues. Germline V lookup: CDR1 LNHNV, CDR2 YYDKDF (reference sequence). CDR3 bases: TGTGCCACCAGCAGGGATCTCCTTCGACAGGGCTATCAGCCCCAGCATTTT. Translated: CATSRDLLRQGYQPQHF.

The V and J genes are TRBV27 and TRBJ2-1; the D gene is possibly TRBD1 (6 bases). V was cut by 5 bases and J by 6 bases, with 20 bases left in between. CDR1 is MNHEY, CDR2 SMNVEV, per germline (reference sequence). This CDR3 contains 16 residues. CDR3 DNA: TGTGCCAGCAGTGGCTACAGGGAAATAGTTCCCAATGAGCAGTTCTTC. Amino acids: CASSGYREIVPNEQFF.

The V gene is TRBV2, the J gene TRBJ2-1; D possibly corresponds to TRBD2 (5 bases). Germline V CDR1 and CDR2: SNHLY, FYNNEI. V was clipped by 5 bases and J by 8 bases, with 7 bases between them. The CDR3 spans 11 residues. The CDR3 sequence: CASSPRDEQFF. CDR3 sequence (DNA): TGTGCCAGCAGTCCGAGGGATGAGCAGTTCTTC.

The CDR3 reads CASSFGGSYTDTQYF. DNA of the CDR3: TGCGCCAGCAGCTTCGGCGGGTCTTACACAGATACGCAGTATTTT. This chain joins TRBV5-1 and TRBJ2-3; D might be TRBD2 (5 bases). The CDR3 runs 15 residues. Trimming removed 2 bases from V and 2 bases from J, with 12 bases in between. CDR1 is SGHRS, CDR2 YFSETQ, per germline. Full variable domain (outside the CDR3, taken from reference TRBV5-1 and TRBJ2-3): KAGVTQTPRYLIKTRGQQVTLSCSPISGHRSVSWYQQTPGQGLQFLFEYFSETQRNKGNFPGRFSGRQFSNSRSEMNVSTLELGDSALYLCASSFGGSYTDTQYFGPGTRLTVL.

The chain uses TRBV9 and TRBJ1-1; TRBD1 might be the D (6 bases). CDR3 size: 14 residues. V was cut by 4 bases and J by 4 bases, with 14 bases left in between. Germline CDR1 and CDR2: SGDLS and YYNGEE. The CDR3 DNA reads as TGTGCCAGCAGCTCTCAGGGGTTGGGCACTGAAGCTTTCTTT. As protein: CASSSQGLGTEAFF.

In its sample, this clone was seen once. The gene calls are TRBV6-1 and TRBJ2-3, with 11 bases aligning to TRBD2. Germline V gene data show CDR1 as MNHNS and CDR2 as SASEGT. The ends lost 0 bases at V and 6 bases at J; junction bases unmatched: 5. The CDR3 runs to 16 residues. As DNA, the CDR3 is TGTGCCAGCAGTGAAGCCCTAGCGGGGGGCGGGGATACGCAGTATTTT. It encodes CASSEALAGGGDTQYF.

V is TRBV5-1 and J is TRBJ2-5; 8 bases match TRBD1. CDR3 size: 14 residues. CDR1 and CDR2 from the germline V gene are SGHRS and YFSETQ. V lost 3 bases and J lost 1; bases outside the gene matches: 2. CDR3 protein: CASSWTGPQETQYF. For the CDR3, the DNA is TGCGCCAGCAGCTGGACAGGGCCCCAAGAGACCCAGTACTTC. Full variable domain (rest looked up from reference TRBV5-1 and TRBJ2-5): KAGVTQTPRYLIKTRGQQVTLSCSPISGHRSVSWYQQTPGQGLQFLFEYFSETQRNKGNFPGRFSGRQFSNSRSEMNVSTLELGDSALYLCASSWTGPQETQYFGPGTRLLVL.